The 30 T cell receptor beta chains listed next were all sequenced from one sample in a study of CD8+CD57+ T cells in acquired aplastic anemia. CDR3 and TCR beta VDJ profiling relied on genomic DNA as the template. MiXCR was run by TCRdb on the reads, yielding one entry per CDR3 protein. Among tens of thousands of distinct CDR3 sequences listed, more than 75% were seen once. Sequencing was performed on sorted CD4+, CD8+, or CD8+CD57+ T cells (not recorded which) from PBMCs. Receptor source: a human donor in good health, serving as a control.

This clonotype appeared once. The chain links TRBV7-6 to TRBJ2-5, with TRBD2 matching over 13 bases. The junction had 8 bases not matched to a gene; V was cut back by 5 bases and J by 5 bases. In germline, CDR1 is SGHVS, CDR2 FNYEAQ. The CDR3 has 16 amino acids. The CDR3 protein is CASSRTSGGGGETQYF. For the CDR3, the DNA is TGTGCCAGCAGCCGGACTAGCGGGGGAGGTGGGGAGACCCAGTACTTC.

J is TRBJ1-5 and V is TRBV19; D unresolved. Germline assignment: CDR1 LNHDA and CDR2 SQIVND (reference sequence). The V and J ends lost 9 bases and 2 bases respectively, with 11 bases between them. The CDR3 consists of 13 residues. This CDR3 reads CASNKEGNQPQHF. As DNA, the CDR3 is TGTGCCAGCAACAAGGAAGGCAATCAGCCCCAGCATTTT. Full variable domain (missing parts from reference TRBV19 and TRBJ1-5): DGGITQSPKYLFRKEGQNVTLSCEQNLNHDAMYWYRQDPGQGLRLIYYSQIVNDFQKGDIAEGYSVSREKKESFPLTVTSAQKNPTAFYLCASNKEGNQPQHFGDGTRLSIL.

V is TRBV7-9 and J is TRBJ1-6; D unclear. This CDR3 is 14 amino acids long. Germline V gene data show CDR1 as SEHNR and CDR2 as FQNEAQ (reference sequence). With 5 bases removed from V and 7 bases from J, the gap between germline ends came to 12 bases. The chain's CDR3 is CASSILAGNSPLHF. As DNA, the CDR3 is TGTGCCAGCAGCATACTAGCGGGGAATTCACCCCTCCACTTT.

The gene calls are TRBV2 and TRBJ1-1; D unresolved. V was trimmed by 6 bases and J by 0 bases, leaving 8 bases between them. The CDR3 consists of 13 residues. Looked up from germline, CDR1 is SNHLY and CDR2 is FYNNEI. CDR3 sequence reads: CASRSEVNTEAFF. As DNA, the CDR3 is TGTGCCAGCAGGTCTGAGGTGAACACTGAAGCTTTCTTT.

The chain recombines TRBV7-8 with TRBJ2-1; weak D call: TRBD2 (5 bases). The CDR3 loop spans 15 amino acids. The V and J ends lost 5 bases and 4 bases respectively, with 15 bases between them. Germline V gene sequence: CDR1 SGHVS, CDR2 FQNEAQ. Here the CDR3 reads CASSHDEGRYNEQFF. The CDR3 DNA is TGTGCCAGCAGCCACGATGAGGGCAGATACAATGAGCAGTTCTTC.

The chain joins TRBV20-1 to TRBJ1-2; 7 nucleotides align to TRBD1. The junction had 4 bases not matched to a gene; V was cut back by 6 bases and J by 3 bases. In germline, CDR1 is DFQATT, CDR2 SNEGSKA (reference sequence). This CDR3 is built from 12 residues. CDR3 protein: CSAQGGDYGYTF. CDR3 nucleotides: TGCAGTGCCCAGGGGGGGGACTATGGCTACACCTTC.

Only a few counts were recorded for this clonotype. V is TRBV10-3 and J is TRBJ2-7, with D unresolved. Germline V lookup: CDR1 ENHRY, CDR2 SYGVKD. This CDR3 spans 14 amino acids. V was shortened by 4 bases and J by 3 bases, with 13 bases between the two germline ends. CDR3: CAISAPTSSYEQYF. CDR3 in DNA: TGTGCCATCAGTGCTCCTACGAGTAGCTACGAGCAGTACTTC.

This clonotype has ten or more counts. V is TRBV30 and J is TRBJ2-2, with a possible D match to TRBD1 (6 bases). V was pared by 1 base and J by 6 bases, with 9 bases between. Per germline, CDR1 GTSNPN and CDR2 SVGIG (reference sequence). CDR3 size: 13 residues. In nucleotides, the CDR3 is TGTGCCTGGAGTGGAGGGGGACCCGGGGAGCTGTTTTTT. Translating gives CAWSGGGPGELFF.

Only a few counts were recorded for this clonotype. In DNA form, the CDR3 reads TGTGCCATCCTTAGGGGGCGCGGGTACGAGCAGTACGTC. As protein: CAILRGRGYEQYV. The V and J genes are TRBV10-3 and TRBJ2-7, with 7 bases fitting TRBD1. This CDR3 region has 13 residues. J was trimmed by 4 bases and V by 8 bases; bases with no gene match: 8. The germline V gene encodes CDR1 ENHRY and CDR2 SYGVKD.

The J gene is TRBJ2-7, the V gene TRBV6-2 or TRBV6-3; D not certain. V lost 1 base to trimming and J lost 5 bases, with 12 bases between them. The CDR3 covers 14 residues. Germline V CDR1 and CDR2: MNHEY, SVGEGT. Here the CDR3 reads CASSYLPTENEQYF. The DNA of the CDR3 is TGTGCCAGCAGTTACTTGCCTACAGAAAACGAGCAGTACTTC.

This rearrangement joins TRBV7-2 to TRBJ2-3; no clear D. Germline loops: CDR1 SGHTA, CDR2 FQGNSA. The CDR3 is 12 residues long. V dropped 8 bases and J dropped 3 bases, with 9 bases sitting between them. The CDR3 nucleotides are TGTGCCAGCGCCCTCGGAACAGATACGCAGTATTTT. Its translation: CASALGTDTQYF.

With regard to this clonotype: Since the CDR3 does not end with the conserved phenylalanine or tryptophan, this likely comes from a read error. The CDR3 loop is CASSLDLTGNTEAFI. CDR3 nucleotide sequence: TGTGCCAGCAGCTTAGATCTAACAGGGAACACTGAAGCTTTCATT. The chain has TRBV11-3 and TRBJ1-1, with a tentative D call TRBD1 (5 bases). The CDR3 length is 15 residues. Germline V CDR1 and CDR2: SGHNT, YENEEA. V shed 0 bases and J shed 1 base, with 9 bases lying between them.

This clonotype occurred many times. The V call is TRBV11-1, the J call TRBJ2-1; D gene unclear. Trimming took off 6 bases at V and 9 bases at J, with 18 bases between the two ends. The CDR3 is made up of 14 amino acids. Looked up from germline, CDR1 is SGHAT and CDR2 is FQDESV (reference sequence). CDR3 coding DNA: TGTGCCAGCAGGCTAGGGTACCCCATAAGTGAGCAGTTCTTC. Translation: CASRLGYPISEQFF.

The genes are TRBV10-1 and TRBJ1-6; a possible D gene is TRBD1 (6 bases). V lost 4 bases and J lost 10, with 11 bases in between. This CDR3 spans 13 amino acids. The germline CDR1 and CDR2 sequences are WNHNN and SYGVQD (reference sequence). CDR3 nucleotide sequence: TGCGCCAGCAGTGCGGGGGCCTCATCACCCCTCCACTTT. Protein product: CASSAGASSPLHF.

The V and J genes are TRBV20-1 and TRBJ2-1, with 8 bases fitting TRBD2. V lost 3 bases, J lost 2 bases, and 0 bases stayed unmatched. Per germline, CDR1 DFQATT and CDR2 SNEGSKA (reference sequence). CDR3 length: 13 amino acids. DNA for the CDR3: TGCAGTGCTAGCGGGGGGGCCTACAATGAGCAGTTCTTC. The encoded protein is CSASGGAYNEQFF.

Here the CDR3 reads CASSLGTLQETQYF. In DNA, the CDR3 is TGTGCCAGCAGCCTTGGGACCCTACAAGAGACCCAGTACTTC. This chain connects TRBV9 to TRBJ2-5; D tentatively reads TRBD1 or TRBD2 (5 bases each). Deletions cut 4 bases from V and 2 bases from J, with 12 bases between. Germline V gene lookup returns CDR1 SGDLS and CDR2 YYNGEE. This CDR3 spans 14 amino acids. Filled out from reference TRBV9 and TRBJ2-5, the complete variable domain reads DSGVTQTPKHLITATGQRVTLRCSPRSGDLSVYWYQQSLDQGLQFLIQYYNGEERAKGNILERFSAQQFPDLHSELNLSSLELGDSALYFCASSLGTLQETQYFGPGTRLLVL.

V gene TRBV20-1 combines with J gene TRBJ2-1; TRBD1 matches 7 bases. Per the germline V gene, CDR1 is DFQATT and CDR2 is SNEGSKA (reference sequence). The V and J ends lost 6 bases and 9 bases, in that order; junction bases with no gene match: 14. This CDR3 comprises 14 residues. CDR3 in amino acids: CSALGDRESREQFF. The CDR3 nucleotides are TGCAGTGCCCTAGGCGACAGGGAATCGCGTGAGCAGTTCTTC.

The chain carries TRBV25-1 and TRBJ2-7; tentatively, D is TRBD2 (5 bases). There are 12 residues in the CDR3. The germline gives CDR1 MGHDK, CDR2 SYGVNS. The CDR3 sequence is CARGPDSYEQYF. The CDR3 nucleotides are TGTGCACGCGGGCCGGACTCCTACGAGCAGTACTTC.

The rearrangement joins TRBV20-1 to TRBJ2-1; D unresolved. The CDR3 is 13 residues long. Trimming cost V 4 bases and J 9 bases, with 16 bases left between them. CDR1 DFQATT and CDR2 SNEGSKA come from the germline V gene (reference sequence). The CDR3 nucleotides are TGCAGTGCTACCTCTCCTACTGGGCCTGAGCAGTTCTTC. Protein product: CSATSPTGPEQFF.

This clonotype came up many times. A junction end diverges from the germline sequence, so it may reflect a read error. V gene TRBV6-2 or TRBV6-3 combines with J gene TRBJ2-4, with D perhaps being TRBD1 or TRBD2 (5 bases each). The CDR3 length is 16 residues. CDR1 is MNHEY, CDR2 SVGEGT, per germline. The CDR3 sequence is CASSYVRDTGGNIQCF. In DNA, the CDR3 is TGTGCCAGCAGTTATGTAAGAGACACTGGGGGAAACATTCAGTGCTTC.

The chain carries TRBV10-2 and TRBJ2-1; the D gene is possibly TRBD2 (6 bases). This CDR3 has 15 residues. With 5 bases removed from V and 2 bases from J, the gap between germline ends came to 13 bases. The germline gives CDR1 WSHSY, CDR2 SAAADI. This CDR3 is CASSIRDSAYNEQFF. CDR3 nucleotides: TGCGCCAGCAGTATCCGGGACTCAGCCTACAATGAGCAGTTCTTC.

This chain uses TRBV7-3 with TRBJ2-1; D is ambiguous. The V and J ends lost 2 bases and 6 bases respectively, with 14 bases between them. CDR1 and CDR2 (germline): SGHTA, FQGTGA. The CDR3 contains 15 residues. CDR3 sequence: CASSLGRDRANEQFF. CDR3 DNA sequence: TGTGCCAGCAGCTTAGGGCGAGACCGAGCCAATGAGCAGTTCTTC.

The chain recombines TRBV9 with TRBJ1-1; D is ambiguous. Trimming cost V 5 bases and J 2 bases, with 13 bases left between them. Looked up from germline, CDR1 is SGDLS and CDR2 is YYNGEE. The CDR3 is made up of 14 amino acids. The CDR3 protein is CASSLLQYNTEAFF. CDR3 coding DNA: TGTGCCAGCAGTCTACTCCAGTACAACACTGAAGCTTTCTTT.

The V call is TRBV29-1, the J call TRBJ1-1; no clear D. V lost 5 bases, J lost 5 bases, and 24 bases lay in between. This CDR3 is 16 amino acids long. The germline V gene has CDR1 SQVTM and CDR2 ANQGSEA. In nucleotides, the CDR3 is TGCAGCGTTTACAACCCCCACGAACAGAGGGATACTGAAGCTTTCTTT. Protein product: CSVYNPHEQRDTEAFF.

By share, this clonotype ranks as medium-sized. The CDR3 sequence is CSATPGQDYNEQFF. CDR3 bases: TGCAGTGCCACGCCGGGACAGGACTACAATGAGCAGTTCTTC. The chain couples TRBV20-1 to TRBJ2-1; 8 bases are shared with TRBD1. This CDR3 comprises 14 residues. V lost 6 bases and J lost 3; bases outside the gene matches: 7. Germline CDR1 DFQATT, CDR2 SNEGSKA (reference sequence).

V usage is TRBV4-1 and J usage is TRBJ2-7; D possibly corresponds to TRBD1 (6 bases). The germline gives CDR1 MGHRA, CDR2 YSYEKL. V was trimmed by 3 bases and J by 0 bases, leaving 9 bases between them. There are 14 residues in the CDR3. This CDR3 is CASSHPGASYEQYF. CDR3 nucleotides: TGCGCCAGCAGCCACCCAGGGGCCTCCTACGAGCAGTACTTC.

In its sample, this clonotype is medium-sized. The CDR3 here is CASSSSPVRLEQFF. CDR3 DNA sequence: TGTGCCAGCAGTTCTTCACCCGTGAGGCTGGAGCAGTTCTTC. The chain links TRBV6-5 to TRBJ2-1, with D unclear. The germline V and J ends were trimmed by 4 bases and 10 bases, with 17 bases remaining between them. The germline gives CDR1 MNHEY, CDR2 SVGAGI. This CDR3 contains 14 residues.

V is TRBV12-3 or TRBV12-4 and J is TRBJ1-3, with 7 bases that match TRBD1. This CDR3 is built from 14 residues. V shed 8 bases, J shed 0 bases, and the junction held 4 bases outside the gene matches. CDR3 bases: TGTGCCAGCCTCTGGGACAGCTCTGGAAACACCATATATTTT. It translates to CASLWDSSGNTIYF.

The gene calls are TRBV7-9 and TRBJ2-1; D gene ambiguous. V lost 3 bases and J lost 8, with 5 bases in between. CDR3 length: 11 residues. Germline lookup yields CDR1 SEHNR and CDR2 FQNEAQ (reference sequence). The DNA of the CDR3 is TGTGCCAGCAGCTTGAAGGATGAGCAGTTCTTC. This encodes CASSLKDEQFF. Full variable domain (rest looked up from reference TRBV7-9 and TRBJ2-1): DTGVSQNPRHKITKRGQNVTFRCDPISEHNRLYWYRQTLGQGPEFLTYFQNEAQLEKSRLLSDRFSAERPKGSFSTLEIQRTEQGDSAMYLCASSLKDEQFFGPGTRLTVL.

The rearrangement links TRBV6-2 or TRBV6-3 to TRBJ2-7; TRBD1 might be the D (5 bases). This CDR3 region has 15 residues. Trimming took off 4 bases at V and 0 bases at J, with 13 bases between the two ends. In germline, CDR1 is MNHEY, CDR2 SVGEGT. CDR3 nucleotides: TGTGCCAGCAGTTCCGAGACAGCGAGCTCCTACGAGCAGTACTTC. Protein: CASSSETASSYEQYF.